One sample yielded the 5 T cell receptor beta chains listed below, sequenced in a study of cytomegalovirus exposure and HLA in healthy donors. Primers for the PCR totalled 60 Vbeta and 13 Jbeta. Sequencing used immunoSEQ multiplex PCR; TCRdb keeps in-frame clones, though not all of them. The table has fewer than 200,000 clones, 68% seen once. The sample comprised PBMCs. The receptors stem from a man aged 45-60 years in good health and CMV-seronegative.

This clone has only one observation. The chain couples TRBV18 to TRBJ2-2; 10 bases fit TRBD1. Germline V gene data show CDR1 as KGHSH and CDR2 as LQKENI. The CDR3 covers 15 residues. V shed 2 bases and J 6 bases; nucleotides not matched to a gene: 3. The CDR3 protein is CASSPDRGQSGELFF. In nucleotides, the CDR3 is TGTGCCAGCTCACCAGACAGGGGGCAGTCCGGGGAGCTGTTTTTT.

This chain uses TRBV6-5 with TRBJ1-5, with no clear D. V was shortened by 6 bases and J by 7 bases, with 19 bases between the two germline ends. Per the germline V gene, CDR1 is MNHEY and CDR2 is SVGAGI. This CDR3 spans 15 amino acids. Here the CDR3 DNA reads TGTGCCAGCAGCCGACGGGGAGTCGGGGAACAGCCCCAGCATTTT. This codes for CASSRRGVGEQPQHF.

The J gene is TRBJ2-5, the V gene TRBV4-1, with 10 bases identical to TRBD2. V shed 1 base and J 4 bases; nucleotides not matched to a gene: 21. This CDR3 contains 21 residues. Germline V lookup: CDR1 MGHRA, CDR2 YSYEKL. The CDR3 DNA reads TGCGCCAGCAGCCAAGCCCCACTTGCCCAACGCAAGCGGGGGGGGCGAGAGACCCAGTACTTC. It yields the protein CASSQAPLAQRKRGGRETQYF.

The V gene is TRBV6-1, the J gene TRBJ2-4; TRBD2 aligns across 7 bases. Germline V gene data show CDR1 as MNHNS and CDR2 as SASEGT. The CDR3 has 15 residues. Germline trimming cut 3 bases from V and 0 bases from J; bases unmatched to any gene: 2. CDR3 sequence reads: CASSDRGVAKNIQYF. DNA for the CDR3: TGTGCCAGCAGTGATCGGGGGGTAGCCAAAAACATTCAGTACTTC.

This chain uses TRBV28 with TRBJ1-1; no clear D gene. The CDR3 totals 14 residues. Trimming removed 6 bases from V and 1 base from J, with 12 bases in between. Looked up from germline, CDR1 is MDHEN and CDR2 is SYDVKM. The CDR3 loop reads CASRFPQANTEAFF. The CDR3 DNA reads TGTGCCAGCAGATTCCCTCAGGCGAACACTGAAGCTTTCTTT.